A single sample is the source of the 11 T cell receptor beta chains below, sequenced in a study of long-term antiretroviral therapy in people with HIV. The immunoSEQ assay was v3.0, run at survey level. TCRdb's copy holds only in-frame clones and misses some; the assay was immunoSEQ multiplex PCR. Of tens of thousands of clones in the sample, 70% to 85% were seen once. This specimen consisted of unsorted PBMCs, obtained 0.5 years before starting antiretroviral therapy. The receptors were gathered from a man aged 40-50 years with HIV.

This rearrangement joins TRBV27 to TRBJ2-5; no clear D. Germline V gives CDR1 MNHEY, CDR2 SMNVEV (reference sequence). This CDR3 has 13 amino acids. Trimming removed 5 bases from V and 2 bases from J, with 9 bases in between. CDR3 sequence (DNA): TGTGCCAGCAGTCCTAAGTGGCAAGAGACCCAGTACTTC. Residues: CASSPKWQETQYF.

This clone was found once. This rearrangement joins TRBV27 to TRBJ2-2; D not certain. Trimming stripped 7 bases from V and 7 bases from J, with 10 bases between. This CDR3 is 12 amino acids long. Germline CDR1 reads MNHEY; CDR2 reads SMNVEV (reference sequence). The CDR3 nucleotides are TGTGCCAGCAAGGGAACGAGCGGGGAGCTGTTTTTT. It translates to CASKGTSGELFF.

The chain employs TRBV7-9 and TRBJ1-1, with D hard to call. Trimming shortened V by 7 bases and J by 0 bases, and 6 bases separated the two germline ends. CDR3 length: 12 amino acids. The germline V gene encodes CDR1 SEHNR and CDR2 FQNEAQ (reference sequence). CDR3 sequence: CASTQVNTEAFF. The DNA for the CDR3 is TGTGCCAGCACCCAGGTGAACACTGAAGCTTTCTTT.

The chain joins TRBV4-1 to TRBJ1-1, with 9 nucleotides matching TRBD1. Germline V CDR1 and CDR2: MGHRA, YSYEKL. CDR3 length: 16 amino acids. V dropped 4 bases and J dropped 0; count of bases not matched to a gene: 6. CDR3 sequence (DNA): TGCGCCAGCAGCCTTACCGGGACAGGGATGAACACTGAAGCTTTCTTT. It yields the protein CASSLTGTGMNTEAFF.

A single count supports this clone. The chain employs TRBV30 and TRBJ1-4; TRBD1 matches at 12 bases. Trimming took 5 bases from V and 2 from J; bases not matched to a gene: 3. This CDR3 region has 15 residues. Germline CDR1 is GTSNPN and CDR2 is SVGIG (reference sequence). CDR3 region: CAWEGQGATNEKLFF. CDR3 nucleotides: TGTGCCTGGGAGGGACAGGGGGCTACTAATGAAAAACTGTTTTTT.

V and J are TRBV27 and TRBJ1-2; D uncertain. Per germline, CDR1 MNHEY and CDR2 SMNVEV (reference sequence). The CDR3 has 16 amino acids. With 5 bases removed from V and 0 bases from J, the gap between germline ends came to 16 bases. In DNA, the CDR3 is TGTGCCAGCAGTCCCATACCTCTTACAGCTAACTATGGCTACACCTTC. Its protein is CASSPIPLTANYGYTF.

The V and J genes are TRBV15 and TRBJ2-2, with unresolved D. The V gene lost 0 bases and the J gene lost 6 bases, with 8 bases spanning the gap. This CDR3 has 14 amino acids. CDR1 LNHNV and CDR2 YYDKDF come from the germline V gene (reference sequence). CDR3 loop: CATSRDSFAGELFF. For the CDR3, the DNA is TGTGCCACCAGCAGAGATAGTTTTGCCGGGGAGCTGTTTTTT.

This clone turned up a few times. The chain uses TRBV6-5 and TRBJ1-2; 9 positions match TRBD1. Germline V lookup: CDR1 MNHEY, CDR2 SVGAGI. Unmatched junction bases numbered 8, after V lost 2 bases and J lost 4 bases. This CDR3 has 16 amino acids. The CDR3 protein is CASSYGLGTGSYGYTF. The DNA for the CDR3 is TGTGCCAGCAGTTACGGGCTCGGGACAGGGAGCTATGGCTACACCTTC.

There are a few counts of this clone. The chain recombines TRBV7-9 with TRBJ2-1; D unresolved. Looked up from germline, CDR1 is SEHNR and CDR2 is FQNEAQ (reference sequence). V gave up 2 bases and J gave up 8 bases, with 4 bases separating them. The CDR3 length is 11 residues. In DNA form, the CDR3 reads TGTGCCAGCAGCTTATGGGATGAGCAGTTCTTC. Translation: CASSLWDEQFF.

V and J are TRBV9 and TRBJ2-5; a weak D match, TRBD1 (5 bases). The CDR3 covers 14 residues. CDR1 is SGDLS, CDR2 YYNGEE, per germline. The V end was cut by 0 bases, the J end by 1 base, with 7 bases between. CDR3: CASSVGGIQETQYF. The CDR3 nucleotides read TGTGCCAGCAGCGTAGGGGGCATCCAAGAGACCCAGTACTTC. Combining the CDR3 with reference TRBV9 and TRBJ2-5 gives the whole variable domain DSGVTQTPKHLITATGQRVTLRCSPRSGDLSVYWYQQSLDQGLQFLIQYYNGEERAKGNILERFSAQQFPDLHSELNLSSLELGDSALYFCASSVGGIQETQYFGPGTRLLVL.

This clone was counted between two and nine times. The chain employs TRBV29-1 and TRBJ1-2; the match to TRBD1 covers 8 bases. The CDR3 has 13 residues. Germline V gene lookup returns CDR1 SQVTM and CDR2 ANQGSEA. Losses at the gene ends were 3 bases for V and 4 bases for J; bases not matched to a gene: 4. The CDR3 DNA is TGCAGCGTTGAGAGGACAGGGCTCTATGGCTACACCTTC. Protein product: CSVERTGLYGYTF.